This T cell receptor (beta chain) stems from a study of blood T cell repertoires in COVID-19. V lost 3 bases, J lost 1 base, and 15 bases lay in between. Germline lookup yields CDR1 MNHEY and CDR2 SVGAGI. The CDR3 is 16 residues long. Authors' analysis steps: Reference gene primer amplification gave estimated nucleated cell counts. Profiling relied on immunoSEQ multiplex PCR, and the TCRdb table lists in-frame clones only, not all of them. V, J and clone size are those of that table, while D and trimming were read from the DNA. The sample carries around 240,000 clones, roughly nine tenths recorded once.

The V call is TRBV6-5, the J call TRBJ1-1; D perhaps matches TRBD1 (6 bases). Sequencing used PBMCs or T cells enriched from blood (not recorded which). The sequence derives from a human donor in a cohort exposed to, infected with or recovered from COVID-19 (not recorded which). The donor label of this sample is uncertain. The CDR3 protein is CASSYSVNRENTEAFF. For the CDR3, the DNA is TGTGCCAGCAGTTATAGCGTGAACAGGGAGAACACTGAAGCTTTCTTT.